These T cell receptor beta chains were read from a single sample in a study of glioma-infiltrating T cells after dendritic cell vaccination. Assay: immunoSEQ multiplex PCR; the TCRdb copy retains only in-frame clones and omits some. The data show approximately 93,000 clones, about 85% seen once. Sample: blood, taken after dendritic cell vaccination. The receptors originated from a human donor with glioblastoma. Both conserved end residues are part of each CDR3. D genes are given only for firm matches. Rows may omit the clone size; those that give it use once, few, many or a size class.

>NA|TRBD1|TRBV4-1|16|TRBJ1-5
CASSHGDRNSNQPQHF
TGCGCCAGCAGCCACGGGGACAGGAATAGCAATCAGCCCCAGCATTTT
>NA|TRBD1|TRBV5-3|18|TRBJ1-2
CARSYRDRENNGRSGYTF
TGTGCCAGAAGCTACCGGGACAGGGAAAATAATGGGAGGTCTGGCTACACCTTC
>once|NA|TRBV11-2|14|TRBJ2-7
CASSLGGGTYEQYF
TGTGCCAGCAGCTTAGGAGGGGGAACCTACGAGCAGTACTTC
>NA|TRBD1|TRBV18|16|TRBJ1-2
CASSLRPQGADYGYTF
TGTGCCAGCTCACTTCGACCCCAGGGGGCTGACTATGGCTACACCTTC
>NA|TRBD1|TRBV28|15|TRBJ1-6
CASSLGTGVNSPLHF
TGTGCCAGCAGTCTCGGGACAGGGGTTAATTCACCCCTCCACTTT
>NA|TRBD2|TRBV5-4|15|TRBJ2-7
CASSLTSGSSYEQYF
TGTGCCAGCAGCTTGACTAGCGGTAGCTCCTACGAGCAGTACTTC
>NA|NA|TRBV9|15|TRBJ2-5
CASSVGDTASVAQYF
TGTGCCAGCAGCGTAGGGGACACAGCCTCCGTTGCCCAGTACTTC
>NA|NA|TRBV4-3|15|TRBJ2-5
CASSQNTGWGETQYF
TGCGCCAGCAGCCAAAACACAGGGTGGGGTGAGACCCAGTACTTC
>NA|NA|TRBV2|13|TRBJ1-1
CASSEKGYYDRGF
TGTGCCAGCAGTGAAAAAGGGTATTACGATCGGGGTTTT
>NA|NA|TRBV9|13|TRBJ1-1
CASSVVRGTEAFF
TGTGCCAGCAGCGTAGTGAGGGGGACTGAAGCTTTCTTT
>NA|TRBD1|TRBV5-1|16|TRBJ2-1
CASSLGGTGFANEQFF
TGCGCCAGCAGCTTGGGGGGGACAGGGTTCGCGAATGAGCAGTTCTTC
>NA|NA|TRBV7-8|14|TRBJ2-7
CASSPRAGIYEQYF
TGTGCCAGCAGCCCTAGGGCAGGGATCTACGAGCAGTACTTC
>once|TRBD2|TRBV11-2|15|TRBJ2-7
CASTLGLAGSYEQYF
TGTGCCAGCACCCTGGGACTAGCGGGCTCCTACGAGCAGTACTTC
>NA|TRBD1|TRBV27|15|TRBJ1-4
CASSSPDRAGGKLFF
TGTGCCAGCAGTTCACCCGACAGGGCGGGAGGAAAACTGTTTTTT
>NA|TRBD1|TRBV7-7|13|TRBJ2-1
CASSLGQGSEQFF
TGTGCCAGCAGCTTAGGACAGGGGAGTGAGCAGTTCTTC
>NA|TRBD1|TRBV18|17|TRBJ2-7
CASSPFPPGTVNYEQYF
TGTGCCAGCTCACCATTTCCGCCGGGGACAGTAAACTACGAGCAGTACTTC
>NA|TRBD1|TRBV6-6|14|TRBJ2-2
CASSRQGAGGELFF
TGTGCCAGCAGCCGACAGGGGGCCGGCGGGGAGCTGTTTTTT
>NA|TRBD1|TRBV18|16|TRBJ1-1
CASSLTGAGENTEAFF
TGTGCCAGCTCACTGACAGGGGCAGGGGAGAACACTGAAGCTTTCTTT
>NA|TRBD1|TRBV28|15|TRBJ1-5
CASSSPDRGGQPQHF
TGTGCCAGCAGTTCGCCAGACAGGGGAGGTCAGCCCCAGCATTTT
>NA|TRBD1|TRBV14|20|TRBJ1-2
CASSQAFSPRRTGGSYGYTF
TGTGCCAGCAGCCAAGCGTTCTCCCCTCGTCGGACAGGGGGATCCTATGGCTACACCTTC
>NA|NA|TRBV11-2|15|TRBJ1-1
CASSLAVGGDTEAFF
TGTGCCAGCAGCTTAGCGGTGGGGGGGGACACTGAAGCTTTCTTT
>NA|NA|TRBV7-2|15|TRBJ1-5
CASSFNGGGNQPQHF
TGTGCCAGCAGCTTTAATGGGGGCGGCAATCAGCCCCAGCATTTT
>NA|NA|TRBV5-4|15|TRBJ1-2
CASSSKARSPYGYTF
TGTGCCAGCAGCTCCAAAGCCCGAAGCCCTTATGGCTACACCTTC
>NA|NA|TRBV7-3|14|TRBJ2-5
CASSFAGLGGTQYF
TGTGCCAGCAGCTTTGCGGGTCTGGGTGGGACCCAGTACTTC
>NA|NA|TRBV19|14|TRBJ2-5
CASSPTGLYGAQYF
TGTGCCAGTAGTCCGACAGGCCTTTATGGGGCCCAGTACTTC
>NA|TRBD2|TRBV5-4|16|TRBJ2-7
CASSHISSGVDNEQYF
TGTGCCAGCAGCCACATATCCAGCGGGGTTGACAACGAGCAGTACTTC
>NA|TRBD1|TRBV2|15|TRBJ1-5
CASSPGTGFWQPQHF
TGTGCCAGCAGTCCCGGGACAGGGTTTTGGCAGCCCCAGCATTTT
>NA|NA|TRBV7-3|15|TRBJ2-3
CASSSQGREADTQYF
TGTGCCAGCAGCTCACAGGGAAGAGAGGCAGATACGCAGTATTTT
>NA|NA|TRBV7-3|16|TRBJ2-1
CASSPRDRHSYNEQFF
TGTGCCAGCAGCCCCCGAGACAGGCACTCCTACAATGAGCAGTTCTTC
>NA|TRBD1|TRBV4-3|17|TRBJ2-7
CASSQVALGQGAYEQYF
TGCGCCAGCAGCCAAGTGGCTTTGGGACAGGGGGCCTACGAGCAGTACTTC
>NA|NA|TRBV27|15|TRBJ1-1
CASSPQGLSGTEAFF
TGTGCCAGCAGTCCGCAGGGGTTGTCAGGCACTGAAGCTTTCTTT
>NA|TRBD1|TRBV7-9|17|TRBJ2-2
CASSLGDRQTNTGELFF
TGTGCCAGCAGCTTAGGGGACAGGCAAACGAACACCGGGGAGCTGTTTTTT
>NA|NA|TRBV5-1|17|TRBJ2-7
CASSSPVNRTRTYEQYF
TGCGCCAGCAGCTCCCCCGTTAACAGGACAAGAACCTACGAGCAGTACTTC
>NA|NA|TRBV4-1|12|TRBJ2-3
CASSQAVDTQYF
TGCGCCAGCAGCCAAGCGGTGGATACGCAGTATTTT
>NA|NA|TRBV10-3|12|TRBJ2-3
CAIAGTSDTQYF
TGTGCCATAGCGGGTACTTCAGATACGCAGTATTTT
>NA|TRBD2|TRBV19|18|TRBJ2-1
CASTEGLAGVSSYNEQFF
TGTGCCAGTACTGAGGGACTAGCGGGGGTTAGCTCCTACAATGAGCAGTTCTTC
>NA|TRBD1|TRBV5-1|16|TRBJ1-1
CASSPGWDRPSTEAFF
TGCGCCAGCAGCCCTGGCTGGGACAGACCATCGACTGAAGCTTTCTTT
>once|TRBD1|TRBV4-1|16|TRBJ1-2
CASSLPPGTGGVGYTF
TGCGCCAGCAGCCTTCCGCCAGGGACAGGGGGCGTTGGCTACACCTTC